Presented here are 28 T cell receptor beta chains from one specimen sequenced in a study of spatial heterogeneity in lung cancer. Study-wide points: Counts of expanded alpha and beta TCRs within tumors tracked the tumor nonsynonymous mutation count.

TCRdb re-derived calls from the 5' RACE reads in MiXCR, one entry per CDR3 protein. The table has about 13,000 distinct CDR3 sequences, approximately 5.6% seen once. Specified time point: sample taken at primary tumor resection. Their specific antigens are unknown. The sample in question was lung tumor tissue, obtained at surgery. The receptor set was obtained from a female donor with early-stage non-small cell lung cancer.

This clonotype appeared many times. In a library made to pick up alpha chains, this beta chain is a stray read with a size that means little. The chain couples TRBV28 to TRBJ2-3; D remains ambiguous. The CDR3 sequence is 17 residues long. V lost 5 bases and J lost 2, with 20 bases in between. Germline V gene sequence: CDR1 MDHEN, CDR2 SYDVKM. The CDR3 here is CASSRPGPLTFTDTQYF. The CDR3 DNA follows: TGTGCCAGCAGTAGGCCAGGCCCCCTAACCTTCACAGATACGCAGTATTTT. The full variable domain, its missing parts supplied by reference TRBV28 and TRBJ2-3, is DVKVTQSSRYLVKRTGEKVFLECVQDMDHENMFWYRQDPGLGLRLIYFSYDVKMKEKGDIPEGYSVSREKKERFSLILESASTNQTSMYLCASSRPGPLTFTDTQYFGPGTRLTVL.

There are many counts of this clonotype. The library was built for alpha chains, so this beta chain is an off-target read and its size means little. CDR3 sequence (DNA): TGTGCCAGCAGCTCACTCCGATCGCTAGCGGGGGTCTCCTACGAGCAGTACTTC. It translates to CASSSLRSLAGVSYEQYF. V and J are TRBV7-9 and TRBJ2-7, with 10 positions matching TRBD2. J gave up 0 bases and V 4 bases, and 12 bases lay outside the gene matches. The CDR3 is made up of 18 amino acids. Germline V gene data show CDR1 as SEHNR and CDR2 as FQNEAQ (reference sequence).

Many counts were recorded for this clonotype. With the library built for alpha chains, this beta chain is off target and its frequency is not meaningful. The chain employs TRBV7-9 and TRBJ1-2; a possible D gene is TRBD1 (6 bases). The CDR3 loop spans 14 amino acids. Germline CDR1 is SEHNR and CDR2 is FQNEAQ (reference sequence). V shed 4 bases and J shed 5 bases, with 14 bases lying between them. The CDR3 is CASSSIRGLYGYTF. The CDR3 nucleotides are TGTGCCAGCAGCTCCATTCGGGGGCTTTATGGCTACACCTTC.

This clonotype was seen many times. This beta chain is a stray sequence in a library constructed for alpha chains; its clone size is not meaningful. The chain couples TRBV7-2 to TRBJ2-3; D is perhaps TRBD2 (6 bases). The germline V gene has CDR1 SGHTA and CDR2 FQGNSA. The length of the CDR3 is 14 residues. Trimming took 5 bases from V and 9 from J, leaving 18 bases between them. The CDR3 sequence is CASSPGTAWDTQYF. The CDR3 DNA sequence: TGTGCCAGCAGCCCCGGGACTGCCTGGGACACGCAGTATTTT.

This clonotype rates as medium-sized. A junction boundary mismatches the germline segment, possibly from a read error. In a library made to pick up alpha chains, this beta chain is a stray read with a size that means little. This rearrangement joins TRBV5-1 to TRBJ2-3; TRBD1 agrees at 7 bases. The CDR3 contains 12 residues. Germline loops: CDR1 SGHRS, CDR2 YFSETQ. The CDR3 reads CASRLDRDTQYF. The CDR3 DNA follows: TGCGCCAGCAGATTGGACAGGGATACGCAGTATTTT.

Judged by abundance, this clonotype is medium-sized. As an off-target read in a library built for alpha chains, this beta chain has a frequency of little significance. The J gene is TRBJ1-1, the V gene TRBV20-1, with no clear D. In germline, CDR1 is DFQATT, CDR2 SNEGSKA (reference sequence). The V end was cut by 3 bases, the J end by 7 bases, with 9 bases between. This CDR3 is 11 amino acids long. DNA for the CDR3: TGCAGTGCTAGGGGTAGAGGTGAAGCTTTCTTT. Protein: CSARGRGEAFF.

Comments on this clonotype: Because the library targeted alpha chains, this beta chain is an off-target read whose size means little. The rearrangement links TRBV10-3 to TRBJ2-1; D unresolved. This CDR3 comprises 16 residues. The germline V gene encodes CDR1 ENHRY and CDR2 SYGVKD. With 2 bases removed from V and 4 bases from J, the gap between germline ends came to 15 bases. The CDR3 DNA follows: TGTGCCATCAGTGAGAGGGCAATATCGACTTACAATGAGCAGTTCTTC. This codes for CAISERAISTYNEQFF.

This clonotype has ten or more counts. The size of this beta chain means little, since it is a stray read in a library made for alpha chains. The chain uses TRBV2 and TRBJ2-2, with 11 nucleotides matching TRBD2. The CDR3 spans 14 residues. Germline CDR1 and CDR2: SNHLY and FYNNEI. Trimming cost V 6 bases and J 4 bases; bases outside gene matches: 1. In DNA form, the CDR3 reads TGTGCCAGCAGGGGACTAGCGGTCACCGGGGAGCTGTTTTTT. Protein sequence: CASRGLAVTGELFF.

Ten or more counts support this clonotype. Since it is a stray read in a library aimed at alpha chains, this beta chain has a size that is not meaningful. V gene TRBV13 combines with J gene TRBJ2-5; TRBD2 matches at 9 bases. The J segment lost 5 bases and the V segment lost 5 bases, leaving 6 bases of the junction unmatched. Looked up from germline, CDR1 is PRHDT and CDR2 is FYEKMQ (reference sequence). The CDR3 has 14 residues. Here the CDR3 reads CASSLRSGGETQYF. CDR3 bases: TGTGCCAGCAGCCTACGTAGCGGGGGTGAGACCCAGTACTTC. Full variable domain (remainder filled in from reference TRBV13 and TRBJ2-5): AAGVIQSPRHLIKEKRETATLKCYPIPRHDTVYWYQQGPGQDPQFLISFYEKMQSDKGSIPDRFSAQQFSDYHSELNMSSLELGDSALYFCASSLRSGGETQYFGPGTRLLVL.

This clonotype was seen repeatedly, ten times or more. This beta chain lies outside the target of a library built for alpha chains; its clone size means little. V gene TRBV3-1 combines with J gene TRBJ2-7; 10 nucleotides align to TRBD2. The CDR3 has 14 amino acids. J was trimmed by 6 bases and V by 5 bases; bases with no gene match: 7. Per germline, CDR1 LGHDT and CDR2 YNNKEL (reference sequence). The CDR3 coding sequence is TGTGCCAGCAGCAAATCTAGCGGGGGACGCGAGCAGTACTTC. It codes for CASSKSSGGREQYF.

This clonotype was counted at least ten times. Found in a library prepared for alpha chains, this beta chain is an off-target read, and its abundance has little meaning. The chain uses TRBV6-2 or TRBV6-3 and TRBJ2-7; either TRBD1 or TRBD2 may supply D (5 bases each). From germline, CDR1 is MNHEY and CDR2 SVGEGT. V was clipped by 8 bases and J by 2 bases, with 13 bases between them. CDR3 length equals 13 residues. The chain's CDR3 is CASYRGAAYEQYF. CDR3 in DNA: TGTGCCAGCTACCGAGGGGCGGCCTACGAGCAGTACTTC.

This clonotype was counted many times. As an off-target read in a library built for alpha chains, this beta chain has a frequency of little significance. The rearrangement uses TRBV14 and TRBJ1-2; D unresolved. The ends were cut back, 3 bases at V and 6 bases at J, with 8 bases in the middle. This CDR3 has 12 amino acids. Germline values: CDR1 SGHDN, CDR2 FVKESK. In DNA, the CDR3 is TGTGCCAGCAGCCAGGGGTGGAATGGCTACACCTTC. Translated: CASSQGWNGYTF.

This clonotype came up many times. The library was built for alpha chains, so this beta chain is an off-target read and its size means little. The rearrangement joins TRBV7-2 to TRBJ1-1; weak D call: TRBD1 (5 bases). CDR1 and CDR2 from the germline V gene are SGHTA and FQGNSA. With 5 bases removed from V and 5 bases from J, the gap between germline ends came to 15 bases. The CDR3 is made up of 14 amino acids. CDR3 sequence reads: CASSPGHEETEAFF. Here the CDR3 DNA reads TGTGCCAGCAGCCCAGGACATGAGGAGACTGAAGCTTTCTTT.

This clonotype was counted many times. As an off-target read in a library built for alpha chains, this beta chain has a frequency of little significance. CDR3: CSANRNYGYTF. The CDR3 DNA is TGCAGTGCAAACAGGAACTATGGCTACACCTTC. This sequence joins TRBV20-1 and TRBJ1-2; D possibly corresponds to TRBD1 (5 bases). The germline V and J ends were trimmed by 6 bases and 2 bases, with 7 bases remaining between them. CDR3 length: 11 amino acids. The V gene's germline CDR1 is DFQATT and CDR2 SNEGSKA (reference sequence).

This clonotype showed up many times. For a library built for alpha chains, this beta chain is a stray read; little rests on its size. The chain uses TRBV30 and TRBJ1-2; D ambiguous. The CDR3 contains 10 residues. V lost 5 bases and J 1 base, leaving 2 bases between the germline ends. Germline assignment: CDR1 GTSNPN and CDR2 SVGIG (reference sequence). Here the CDR3 DNA reads TGTGCCTGGGATAACTATGGCTACACCTTC. Translating it yields CAWDNYGYTF.

On this clonotype itself: In a library made to pick up alpha chains, this beta chain is a stray read with a size that means little. The CDR3 DNA sequence: TGCAGTGCTAGAGATCTCCTAGCTAGCACAGATACGCAGTATTTT. Its protein is CSARDLLASTDTQYF. This chain links TRBV20-1 with TRBJ2-3, with D tentatively TRBD2 (5 bases). CDR1 is DFQATT and CDR2 is SNEGSKA in the germline V gene (reference sequence). The CDR3 loop spans 15 amino acids. Between the trimmed V and J ends, which lost 0 bases and 0 bases, there was a span of 10 bases.

This clonotype is classed as medium-sized. A library prepared for alpha chains yielded this beta chain as an off-target read; its size is of little meaning. This sequence joins TRBV12-3 or TRBV12-4 and TRBJ2-2; TRBD2 matches at 9 bases. The CDR3 runs 16 residues. J lost 3 bases, V lost 6 bases, and 8 bases had no gene match. This chain's CDR3 is CASRSGGPMYTGELFF. The CDR3 nucleotides read TGTGCCAGCAGGAGCGGGGGGCCAATGTACACCGGGGAGCTGTTTTTT.

By share, this clonotype ranks as medium-sized. The library was prepared for alpha chains; this beta chain is a stray read, so its frequency means little. The chain uses TRBV7-3 and TRBJ2-7; no firm D call. CDR1 is SGHTA, CDR2 FQGTGA, per germline. Trimming removed 0 bases at V and 1 base at J, with 7 bases between. CDR3 length equals 14 residues. The DNA of the CDR3 is TGTGCCAGCAGCTTAACGGCTGGTTCCTACGAGCAGTACTTC. This sequence encodes CASSLTAGSYEQYF.

The table lists this clonotype with many counts. A library made for alpha chains picked up this beta chain off target, so its size means little. The rearrangement links TRBV4-2 to TRBJ2-1; possible D gene TRBD1, 5 bases. Germline V gene data show CDR1 as LGHNA and CDR2 as YNFKEQ. This CDR3 contains 12 residues. Trimming took 10 bases from V and 9 from J, leaving 16 bases between them. CDR3 protein: CATRASGSEQFF. The CDR3 DNA is TGTGCCACCAGGGCATCGGGTAGTGAGCAGTTCTTC.

At least ten counts were recorded for this clonotype. For a library built for alpha chains, this beta chain is a stray read; little rests on its size. V and J are TRBV5-4 and TRBJ2-1; TRBD1 aligns across 8 bases. The trim removed 5 bases at V and 3 bases at J, leaving 7 bases unmatched. The length of the CDR3 is 15 residues. Germline V lookup: CDR1 SGHNT, CDR2 YYREEE (reference sequence). CDR3 region: CASRRTGPLYNEQFF. CDR3 bases: TGTGCCAGCAGGCGGACAGGGCCTCTCTACAATGAGCAGTTCTTC.

At least ten counts were recorded for this clonotype. This beta chain is off target for a library built for alpha chains, so its abundance means little. The chain couples TRBV5-1 to TRBJ2-7; TRBD2 might be the D (5 bases). This CDR3 has 17 amino acids. V lost 0 bases to trimming and J lost 3 bases, with 19 bases between them. Per the germline V gene, CDR1 is SGHRS and CDR2 is YFSETQ. The CDR3 DNA is TGCGCCAGCAGCTTGGTCCAACCGGCGGGCTTAAGCTACGAGCAGTACTTC. Protein product: CASSLVQPAGLSYEQYF.

In its sample, this clonotype was seen many times. This beta chain is a stray sequence in a library constructed for alpha chains; its clone size is not meaningful. J is TRBJ1-1 and V is TRBV20-1, with D unclear. V dropped 6 bases and J dropped 3 bases, with 8 bases sitting between them. There are 11 residues in the CDR3. CDR1 and CDR2 (germline): DFQATT, SNEGSKA (reference sequence). The CDR3, as DNA: TGCAGTGCCGACGGCCACACTGAAGCTTTCTTT. Protein: CSADGHTEAFF.

This clonotype was found many times. Because the library targeted alpha chains, this beta chain is an off-target read whose size means little. The J gene is TRBJ2-5, the V gene TRBV5-1; 8 nucleotides line up with TRBD1. The CDR3 contains 16 residues. The germline V gene has CDR1 SGHRS and CDR2 YFSETQ. Trimming took 5 bases from V and 5 from J; bases not matched to a gene: 14. CDR3 sequence: CASSSGQVAGMETQYF. CDR3 DNA sequence: TGCGCCAGCAGTTCGGGACAGGTCGCGGGGATGGAGACCCAGTACTTC.

This clonotype has a count of ten or more. Because this beta chain is a stray read in a library intended to capture alpha chains, its abundance should not be given much weight. The V gene is TRBV6-2 or TRBV6-3, the J gene TRBJ1-2; unclear D gene. Germline-derived CDR1 and CDR2 are MNHEY and SVGEGT. V was clipped by 2 bases and J by 0 bases, with 10 bases between them. This CDR3 region has 15 residues. Here the CDR3 reads CASSYDPRSNYGYTF. CDR3 DNA: TGTGCCAGCAGTTACGACCCGCGATCTAACTATGGCTACACCTTC.

This clonotype was detected many times. With the library built for alpha chains, this beta chain is off target and its frequency is not meaningful. V gene TRBV6-2 or TRBV6-3 combines with J gene TRBJ2-7; D gene ambiguous. Germline V lookup: CDR1 MNHEY, CDR2 SVGEGT. This CDR3 comprises 16 residues. V dropped 0 bases and J dropped 2 bases, with 14 bases sitting between them. This chain's CDR3 is CASSYSRSRMTYEQYF. The DNA for the CDR3 is TGTGCCAGCAGTTACTCGCGTTCGAGGATGACCTACGAGCAGTACTTC.

At least ten counts were recorded for this clonotype. This beta chain represents an off-target read in a library built for alpha chains; its size is of limited meaning. The rearrangement links TRBV18 to TRBJ2-2; no clear D. Trimming took 3 bases from V and 7 from J, leaving 12 bases between them. Looked up from germline, CDR1 is KGHSH and CDR2 is LQKENI. CDR3 length: 14 amino acids. The CDR3 region has the DNA TGTGCCAGCTCACCTCTAGATAACGTCGGGGAGCTGTTTTTT. Translating it yields CASSPLDNVGELFF.

This clonotype is termed medium-sized. The library was built for alpha chains, so this beta chain is an off-target read and its size means little. The V call is TRBV10-3, the J call TRBJ2-3; 9 bases match TRBD2. There are 16 residues in the CDR3. With V trimmed by 3 bases and J by 2 bases, 6 bases remained unmatched. The V gene's germline CDR1 is ENHRY and CDR2 SYGVKD. Here the CDR3 DNA reads TGTGCCATCAGTGATCGCGGGGGGGCCATCACAGATACGCAGTATTTT. It translates to CAISDRGGAITDTQYF.

This clonotype was observed at least ten times. This beta chain lies outside the target of a library built for alpha chains; its clone size means little. This chain joins TRBV4-1 and TRBJ2-1, with 8 nucleotides matching TRBD2. The junction had 7 bases not matched to a gene; V was cut back by 0 bases and J by 6 bases. The CDR3 is 16 residues long. The V gene's germline CDR1 is MGHRA and CDR2 YSYEKL. The CDR3 loop is CASSQDPSGGLNEQFF. CDR3 bases: TGCGCCAGCAGCCAAGACCCCAGCGGGGGCCTCAATGAGCAGTTCTTC.